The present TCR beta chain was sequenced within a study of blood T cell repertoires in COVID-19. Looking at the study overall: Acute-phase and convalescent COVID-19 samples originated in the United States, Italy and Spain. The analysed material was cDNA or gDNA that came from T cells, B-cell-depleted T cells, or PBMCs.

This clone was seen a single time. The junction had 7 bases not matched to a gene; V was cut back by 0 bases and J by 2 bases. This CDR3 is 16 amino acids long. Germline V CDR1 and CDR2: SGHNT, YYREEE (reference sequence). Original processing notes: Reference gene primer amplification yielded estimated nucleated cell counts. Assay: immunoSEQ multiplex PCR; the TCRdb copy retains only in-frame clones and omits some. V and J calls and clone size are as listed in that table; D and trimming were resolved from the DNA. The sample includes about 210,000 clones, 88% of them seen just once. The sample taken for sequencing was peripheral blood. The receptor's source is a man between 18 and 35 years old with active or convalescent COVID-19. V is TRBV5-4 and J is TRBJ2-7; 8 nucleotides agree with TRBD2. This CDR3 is CASSLAGTRSTYEQYF. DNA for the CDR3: TGTGCCAGCAGCTTGGCGGGGACTAGGAGTACCTACGAGCAGTACTTC.